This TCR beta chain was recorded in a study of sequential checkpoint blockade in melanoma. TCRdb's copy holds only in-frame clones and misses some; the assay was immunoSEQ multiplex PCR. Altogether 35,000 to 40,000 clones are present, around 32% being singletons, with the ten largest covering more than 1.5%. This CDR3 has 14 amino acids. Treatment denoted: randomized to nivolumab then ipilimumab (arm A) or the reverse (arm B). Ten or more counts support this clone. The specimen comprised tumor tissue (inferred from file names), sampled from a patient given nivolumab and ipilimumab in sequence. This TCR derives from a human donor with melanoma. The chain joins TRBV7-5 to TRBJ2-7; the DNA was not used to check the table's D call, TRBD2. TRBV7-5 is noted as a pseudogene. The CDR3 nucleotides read TGTGCCAGCACCCCCGGGAGGGTATCCTACGAGCAGTACTTC. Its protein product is CASTPGRVSYEQYF.